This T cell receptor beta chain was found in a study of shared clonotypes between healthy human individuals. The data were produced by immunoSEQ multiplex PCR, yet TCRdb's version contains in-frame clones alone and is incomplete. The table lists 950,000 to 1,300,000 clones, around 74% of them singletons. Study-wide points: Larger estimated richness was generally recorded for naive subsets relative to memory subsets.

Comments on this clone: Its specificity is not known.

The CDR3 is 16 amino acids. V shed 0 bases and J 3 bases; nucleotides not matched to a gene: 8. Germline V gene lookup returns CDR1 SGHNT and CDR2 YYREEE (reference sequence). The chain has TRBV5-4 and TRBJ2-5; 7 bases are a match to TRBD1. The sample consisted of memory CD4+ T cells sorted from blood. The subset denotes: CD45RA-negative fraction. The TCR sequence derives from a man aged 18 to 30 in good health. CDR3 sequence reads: CASSLGPYRGEETQYF. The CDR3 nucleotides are TGTGCCAGCAGCTTGGGACCCTACAGGGGCGAAGAGACCCAGTACTTC.